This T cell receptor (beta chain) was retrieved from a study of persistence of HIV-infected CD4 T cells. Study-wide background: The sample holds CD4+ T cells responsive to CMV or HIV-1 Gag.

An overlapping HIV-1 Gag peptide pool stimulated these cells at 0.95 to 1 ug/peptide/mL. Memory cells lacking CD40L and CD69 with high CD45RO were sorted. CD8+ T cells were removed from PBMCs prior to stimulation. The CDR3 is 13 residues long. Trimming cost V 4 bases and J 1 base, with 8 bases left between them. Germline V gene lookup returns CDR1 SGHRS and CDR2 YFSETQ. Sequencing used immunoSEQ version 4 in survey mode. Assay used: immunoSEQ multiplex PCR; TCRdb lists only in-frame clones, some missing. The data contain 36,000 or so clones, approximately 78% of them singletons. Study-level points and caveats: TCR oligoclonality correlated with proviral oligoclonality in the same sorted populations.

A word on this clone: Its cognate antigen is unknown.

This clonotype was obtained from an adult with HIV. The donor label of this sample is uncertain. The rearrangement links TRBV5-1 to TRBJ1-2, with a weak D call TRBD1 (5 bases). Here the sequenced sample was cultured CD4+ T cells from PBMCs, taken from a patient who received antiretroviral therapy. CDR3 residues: CASSGAINYGYTF. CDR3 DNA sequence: TGCGCCAGCAGCGGGGCGATTAACTATGGCTACACCTTC.